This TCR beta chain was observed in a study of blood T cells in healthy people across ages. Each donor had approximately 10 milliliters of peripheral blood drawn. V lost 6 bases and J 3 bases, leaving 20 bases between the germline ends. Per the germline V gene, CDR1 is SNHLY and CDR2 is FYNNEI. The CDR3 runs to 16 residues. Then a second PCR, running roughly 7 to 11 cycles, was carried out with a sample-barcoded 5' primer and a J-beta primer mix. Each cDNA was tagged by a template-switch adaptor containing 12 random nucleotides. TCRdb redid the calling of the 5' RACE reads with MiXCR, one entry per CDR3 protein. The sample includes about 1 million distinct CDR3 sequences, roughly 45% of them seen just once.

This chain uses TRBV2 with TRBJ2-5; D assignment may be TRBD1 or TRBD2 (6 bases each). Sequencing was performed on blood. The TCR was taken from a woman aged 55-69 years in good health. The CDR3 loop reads CASSARDGGLKETQYF. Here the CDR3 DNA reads TGTGCCAGCAGCGCCCGGGACGGGGGCCTAAAAGAGACCCAGTACTTC.